One and the same sample provided the 13 T cell receptor beta chains below, sequenced in a study of blood T cell repertoires in COVID-19. Measured with immunoSEQ multiplex PCR; TCRdb has only the in-frame clones, and not every one. The sample records tens of thousands of clones, 70% to 90% being singletons. Sequenced material: peripheral blood. These receptors all come from a man in his forties with acute or convalescent COVID-19.

The chain joins TRBV6-5 to TRBJ2-2; 11 bases match TRBD1. The trim removed 7 bases at V and 4 bases at J, leaving 5 bases unmatched. CDR3 length: 15 residues. Germline CDR1 MNHEY, CDR2 SVGAGI. The CDR3 coding sequence is TGTGCCAGCAACCTCGGGACAGGGGGCACCGGGGAGCTGTTTTTT. Translation gives CASNLGTGGTGELFF.

This clone was observed a single time. The rearrangement joins TRBV9 to TRBJ1-1; a weak D match, TRBD1 (6 bases). The CDR3 consists of 13 residues. CDR1 is SGDLS and CDR2 is YYNGEE in the germline V gene. V lost 0 bases and J 5 bases, leaving 8 bases between the germline ends. Here the CDR3 reads CASSVAGATEAFF. The CDR3 nucleotides read TGTGCCAGCAGCGTAGCAGGGGCGACTGAAGCTTTCTTT.

The rearrangement joins TRBV2 to TRBJ2-1; D perhaps matches TRBD2 (6 bases). CDR1 SNHLY and CDR2 FYNNEI come from the germline V gene. V was shortened by 1 base and J by 6 bases, with 13 bases between the two germline ends. The CDR3 loop spans 15 amino acids. CDR3 sequence reads: CASSEGSGQTNEQFF. As DNA, the CDR3 is TGTGCCAGCAGTGAAGGTAGCGGTCAGACCAATGAGCAGTTCTTC.

The V call is TRBV18, the J call TRBJ1-1; D remains ambiguous. Germline-derived CDR1 and CDR2 are KGHSH and LQKENI. Trimming took 3 bases from V and 5 from J, leaving 10 bases between them. The CDR3 is 13 amino acids. CDR3 sequence (DNA): TGTGCCAGCTCACCTGGGAGTCGGACTGAAGCTTTCTTT. Protein product: CASSPGSRTEAFF.

This clone turned up a few times. The V call is TRBV9, the J call TRBJ1-3; D unresolved. The length of the CDR3 is 15 residues. Germline CDR1 reads SGDLS; CDR2 reads YYNGEE. V was shortened by 0 bases and J by 3 bases, with 10 bases between the two germline ends. CDR3 in amino acids: CASSVEEGNGNTIYF. The DNA for the CDR3 is TGTGCCAGCAGCGTAGAGGAGGGCAATGGAAACACCATATATTTT.

This rearrangement joins TRBV18 to TRBJ1-1; 8 bases map to TRBD1. CDR3 size: 15 residues. The V gene's germline CDR1 is KGHSH and CDR2 LQKENI. The V gene end was trimmed by 4 bases and the J gene end by 4 bases; junction bases not matched to a gene: 8. The CDR3 region is CASSQLTGESTEAFF. CDR3 DNA: TGTGCCAGCTCACAATTGACAGGGGAGAGCACTGAAGCTTTCTTT.

The rearrangement joins TRBV7-3 to TRBJ1-2, with 9 bases fitting TRBD1. This CDR3 is 14 amino acids long. Germline V gene lookup returns CDR1 SGHTA and CDR2 FQGTGA. V shed 3 bases and J 6 bases; nucleotides not matched to a gene: 5. DNA for the CDR3: TGTGCCAGCAGCTTTGGGACAGGGAGTAATGGCTACACCTTC. This translates into CASSFGTGSNGYTF.

This sequence joins TRBV7-9 and TRBJ2-2; 8 bases line up with TRBD2. Germline V CDR1 and CDR2: SEHNR, FQNEAQ (reference sequence). The CDR3 runs to 17 residues. With V trimmed by 4 bases and J by 1 base, 8 bases remained unmatched. The CDR3 nucleotides read TGTGCCAGCAGCTCCGATCGGACTAGCCTGAACACCGGGGAGCTGTTTTTT. Protein product: CASSSDRTSLNTGELFF.

The rearrangement links TRBV11-2 to TRBJ1-1, with D possibly TRBD1 on 5 matching bases. CDR3 size: 15 residues. V lost 5 bases to trimming and J lost 5 bases, with 18 bases between them. Germline values: CDR1 SGHAT, CDR2 FQNNGV. CDR3 loop: CASSRAEGARTEAFF. CDR3 nucleotide sequence: TGTGCCAGCAGCCGCGCGGAAGGGGCGAGAACTGAAGCTTTCTTT. The full variable domain, its missing parts supplied by reference TRBV11-2 and TRBJ1-1, is EAGVAQSPRYKIIEKRQSVAFWCNPISGHATLYWYQQILGQGPKLLIQFQNNGVVDDSQLPKDRFSAERLKGVDSTLKIQPAKLEDSAVYLCASSRAEGARTEAFFGQGTRLTVV.

The chain couples TRBV11-3 to TRBJ2-3, with D tentatively TRBD2 (6 bases). The germline gives CDR1 SGHNT, CDR2 YENEEA. The V gene lost 5 bases and the J gene lost 2 bases, with 14 bases spanning the gap. The CDR3 has 15 residues. CDR3 in amino acids: CASSPTRLNTDTQYF. Written as DNA, the CDR3 is TGTGCCAGCAGCCCGACTAGGCTGAACACAGATACGCAGTATTTT.

The genes are TRBV20-1 and TRBJ1-2; weak D call: TRBD1 (5 bases). The germline V and J ends were trimmed by 2 bases and 12 bases, with 13 bases remaining between them. Germline CDR1 is DFQATT and CDR2 is SNEGSKA (reference sequence). This CDR3 contains 11 residues. CDR3 in amino acids: CSARPWQGNTF. In DNA form, the CDR3 reads TGCAGTGCTAGACCCTGGCAGGGTAACACCTTC.

The genes are TRBV6-1 and TRBJ1-4; 7 positions match TRBD1. J lost 4 bases, V lost 2 bases, and 4 bases had no gene match. The germline gives CDR1 MNHNS, CDR2 SASEGT. CDR3 length: 15 amino acids. The CDR3 here is CASSESGGINEKLFF. In DNA form, the CDR3 reads TGTGCCAGCAGTGAATCAGGGGGGATTAATGAAAAACTGTTTTTT.

The DNA of the CDR3 is TGCGCCAGCAGTGAGAGGCAGGGAAACGGGGAGCTGTTTTTT. It is translated as CASSERQGNGELFF. This chain uses TRBV10-1 with TRBJ2-2; a possible D gene is TRBD1 (5 bases). The CDR3 is 14 amino acids. CDR1 and CDR2 from the germline V gene are WNHNN and SYGVQD (reference sequence). V was shortened by 2 bases and J by 7 bases, with 11 bases between the two germline ends.